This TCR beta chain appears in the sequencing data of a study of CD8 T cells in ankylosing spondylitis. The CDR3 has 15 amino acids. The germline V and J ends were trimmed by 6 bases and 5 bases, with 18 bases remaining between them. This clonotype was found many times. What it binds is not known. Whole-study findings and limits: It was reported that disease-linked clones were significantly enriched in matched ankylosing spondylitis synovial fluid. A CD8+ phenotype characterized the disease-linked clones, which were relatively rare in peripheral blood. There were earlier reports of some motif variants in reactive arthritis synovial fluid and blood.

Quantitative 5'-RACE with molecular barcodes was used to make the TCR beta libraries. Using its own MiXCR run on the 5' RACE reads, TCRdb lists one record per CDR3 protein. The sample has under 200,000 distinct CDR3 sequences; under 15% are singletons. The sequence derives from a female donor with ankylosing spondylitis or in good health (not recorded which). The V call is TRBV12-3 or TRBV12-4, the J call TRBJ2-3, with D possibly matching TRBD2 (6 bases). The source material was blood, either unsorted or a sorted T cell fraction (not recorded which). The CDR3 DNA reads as TGTGCCAGCAGATTGACGGGGGACCACAAAGATACGCAGTATTTT. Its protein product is CASRLTGDHKDTQYF.